This is a list of T cell receptor beta chains from one sample in a study of blood T cell repertoires in COVID-19. The repertoire was sequenced with immunoSEQ multiplex PCR; TCRdb's copy has only in-frame clones and lacks some. This sample has 120,000 or so clones, with 88% found just once. The sample comprised peripheral blood. These receptors all stem from a man in his fifties or sixties with acute or convalescent COVID-19. CDR3s include the opening cysteine and the closing phenylalanine or tryptophan. D genes are given only for firm matches. Rows may omit the clone size; those that give it use once, few, many or a size class.

size	V	J	D	DNA	CDR3
.	TRBV27	TRBJ2-3	TRBD2	TGTGCCAGCAAGTGGGACGGGAGGGGGAATACGCAGTATTTT	CASKWDGRGNTQYF
.	TRBV5-1	TRBJ2-1	TRBD2	TGCGCCAGCACTCCCCGGACTAGCGGGAGTATTGGTGAGCAGTTCTTC	CASTPRTSGSIGEQFF
.	TRBV9	TRBJ2-3	TRBD2	TGTGCCAGCAGCTCCGGGACTAGCGGGAGTGATACGCAGTATTTT	CASSSGTSGSDTQYF
.	TRBV5-1	TRBJ2-7	TRBD2	TGCGCCAGCAGCTTACTAGCGGGAGACTACGAGCAGTACTTC	CASSLLAGDYEQYF
.	TRBV11-2	TRBJ2-5	.	TGTGCCAGCAGCCCCTCAGGACAAGAGACCCAGTACTTC	CASSPSGQETQYF
.	TRBV15	TRBJ2-3	.	TGTGCCACCAGCAGAGATAATCAGGGTGTAAAGGCAGATACGCAGTATTTT	CATSRDNQGVKADTQYF
once	TRBV29-1	TRBJ2-5	.	TGCAGCGTCTCTGCGGAACCCCAAGAGACCCAGTACTTC	CSVSAEPQETQYF
.	TRBV24-1	TRBJ2-3	.	TGTGCCACCAGTGATTTGACGGGAATAGGTACGCAGTATTTT	CATSDLTGIGTQYF
.	TRBV24-1	TRBJ1-1	.	TGTGCCACCAGTGATTTAAGCGGGGGAGAAGCTTTCTTT	CATSDLSGGEAFF
.	TRBV5-4	TRBJ2-4	.	TGTGCCAGCACCCAAAGAGGGAGCGGCATTCAGTACTTC	CASTQRGSGIQYF
few	TRBV2	TRBJ1-4	TRBD1	TGTGCCAGCAGAGCGACAGGGGGTGTAACTAATGAAAAACTGTTTTTT	CASRATGGVTNEKLFF
.	TRBV11-3	TRBJ1-1	TRBD1	TGTGCCAGCAGCTTAACAGGGGCCTTAGGCACTGAAGCTTTCTTT	CASSLTGALGTEAFF
.	TRBV11-2	TRBJ1-3	.	TGTGCCAGCAGCTTAGATCTCGCAGGGGCTAGGAACACCATATATTTT	CASSLDLAGARNTIYF
.	TRBV19	TRBJ1-5	TRBD1	TGTGCCAGTAGTCCCGGGACAGGGAACCAGCCCCAGCATTTT	CASSPGTGNQPQHF
once	TRBV2	TRBJ2-2	.	TGTGCCAGCAGTGGGGGGCAGGTGAACACCGGGGAGCTGTTTTTT	CASSGGQVNTGELFF
.	TRBV3-1/TRBV3-2	TRBJ2-1	TRBD2	TGTGCCAGCAGACCAGAGGGACTAGCGATGGGAGAGCAGTTCTTC	CASRPEGLAMGEQFF
.	TRBV20-1	TRBJ2-7	.	TGCAGTGCTAGTGCGGGGAGTACCCCAACAATCTACGAGCAGTACTTC	CSASAGSTPTIYEQYF
few	TRBV27	TRBJ2-1	.	TGTGCCAGCAGTTTACAAGGACAGAGCTCCTACAATGAGCAGTTCTTC	CASSLQGQSSYNEQFF
.	TRBV12-3/TRBV12-4	TRBJ2-6	.	TGTGCCAGCAGTAGCGCTGGGGCCAACGTCCTGACTTTC	CASSSAGANVLTF
.	TRBV5-1	TRBJ2-7	TRBD2	TGCGCCAGCAGCTTGGGGGGAGGGCCCCTCGAGCAGTACTTC	CASSLGGGPLEQYF
.	TRBV23-1	TRBJ2-7	TRBD1	TGCGCCAGCAGTCCGCCGCGGGACAGGGTATTACTTTACGAGCAGTACTTC	CASSPPRDRVLLYEQYF
once	TRBV19	TRBJ2-2	.	TGTGCCAGTAGCCTTTCTAATCTGAACACCGGGGAGCTGTTTTTT	CASSLSNLNTGELFF
once	TRBV5-1	TRBJ2-7	TRBD2	TGCGCCAGCAAGCGGTCTAGCGGGACATACGAGCAGTACTTC	CASKRSSGTYEQYF
.	TRBV6-5	TRBJ2-1	TRBD2	TGTGCCAGCAGTATCACTAGCGGGACTTACAATGAGCAGTTCTTC	CASSITSGTYNEQFF
once	TRBV4-1	TRBJ2-7	.	TGCGCCAGCAGCGCCCTGACGGCAGTCCAGGTGGAGCAGTACTTC	CASSALTAVQVEQYF
few	TRBV3-1/TRBV3-2	TRBJ2-7	.	TGTGCCAGCAGCTGGGGTTTGGGAGGGGGTTCGTTCGAGCAGTACTTC	CASSWGLGGGSFEQYF
.	TRBV6-5	TRBJ2-7	TRBD1	TGTGCCAGCAGTAACCCGGGACAGGGGAGCGACGAGCAGTACTTC	CASSNPGQGSDEQYF
.	TRBV3-1/TRBV3-2	TRBJ2-1	TRBD2	TGTGCCAGCAGCCGCGATAGCGGGAGGGCCAATGAGCAGTTCTTC	CASSRDSGRANEQFF
.	TRBV2	TRBJ2-1	.	TGTGCCAGCAGTGGAGCGGCTGGAGGGGAGCAGTTCTTC	CASSGAAGGEQFF
few	TRBV11-3	TRBJ2-7	TRBD1	TGTGCCAGCAGCCCGGGACAGCAATACGAGCAGTACTTC	CASSPGQQYEQYF
.	TRBV11-2	TRBJ2-2	TRBD1	TGTGCCAGCAGCTGGACAGGGGCGCGGGCCGGGGAGCTGTTTTTT	CASSWTGARAGELFF
.	TRBV7-9	TRBJ2-7	TRBD2	TGTGCCAGCAGCCCGGCCGGGACTAGCGGGTACGAGCAGTACTTC	CASSPAGTSGYEQYF
.	TRBV5-1	TRBJ2-4	.	TGCGCCAGCAGCTTGCAAGGGGATCAGAAAAACATTCAGTACTTC	CASSLQGDQKNIQYF
.	TRBV9	TRBJ2-7	.	TGTGCCAGCCGGGGGGGACAGGGTTCGCGGGAGGCCCCCTACGAGCAGTACTTC	CASRGGQGSREAPYEQYF
.	TRBV7-7	TRBJ2-5	TRBD1	TGTGCCAGCAGCCCCTCGGACAGGGGAGCCCAGACCCAGTACTTC	CASSPSDRGAQTQYF
.	TRBV9	TRBJ2-2	.	TGTGCCAGCAGCGTCAGGAGGGAGACGAACACCGGGGAGCTGTTTTTT	CASSVRRETNTGELFF
.	TRBV5-4	TRBJ2-2	TRBD2	TGTGCCAGCAGTAGAAGCGGGATGAACACCGGGGAGCTGTTTTTT	CASSRSGMNTGELFF
.	TRBV3-1/TRBV3-2	TRBJ1-6	.	TGTGCCAGCAGCCGGGACTCCCCGGGTGCGAGCTCCTATAATTCACCCCTCCACTTT	CASSRDSPGASSYNSPLHF
.	TRBV7-2	TRBJ2-1	TRBD2	TGTGCCAGCAGCTTACCCAAACTAGCGGGACTCTCCTACAATGAGCAGTTCTTC	CASSLPKLAGLSYNEQFF
.	TRBV7-8	TRBJ1-1	TRBD1	TGTGCCAGCAGCCGGACAGGGACCACTGAAGCTTTCTTT	CASSRTGTTEAFF
.	TRBV12-1	TRBJ1-2	.	TGTGCCAGCAGCTTTGATGAGGGTGGTAACTATGGCTACACCTTC	CASSFDEGGNYGYTF
.	TRBV6-5	TRBJ2-7	TRBD1	TGTGCCAGCAGTTATTCCGGGACAGGGGGCTACGAGCAGTACTTC	CASSYSGTGGYEQYF
.	TRBV11-3	TRBJ2-2	TRBD2	TGTGCCAGCAGCCCGAGCGGGAGCACCGGGGAGCTGTTTTTT	CASSPSGSTGELFF
.	TRBV9	TRBJ2-2	TRBD2	TGTGCCAGCACCGGCGGGAGAACGGGCACCGGGGAGCTGTTTTTT	CASTGGRTGTGELFF
.	TRBV30	TRBJ2-6	.	TGTGCCTGGAGTCAGGGGACCTCTGGGGCCAACGTCCTGACTTTC	CAWSQGTSGANVLTF
once	TRBV21-1	TRBJ2-1	.	TGTGCCAGCAGCAAAAAGCGGGAGGGCCGAAATGAGCAGTTCTTC	CASSKKREGRNEQFF
few	TRBV7-8	TRBJ1-1	.	TGTGCCAGCAGCTTAGAAGGGGCGGGGACTGAAGCTTTCTTT	CASSLEGAGTEAFF
.	TRBV6-1	TRBJ2-3	TRBD2	TGTGCCAGCAGTGAAGCTCTCATAGCGGGAGCTAGCACAGATACGCAGTATTTT	CASSEALIAGASTDTQYF
.	TRBV3-1/TRBV3-2	TRBJ1-1	.	TGTGCCAGCACCCAGGGGTCAGGGATGAACACTGAAGCTTTCTTT	CASTQGSGMNTEAFF
.	TRBV19	TRBJ1-1	.	TGTGCCAGTAGTAATCAGGGGACAATGAGTGAAGCTTTCTTT	CASSNQGTMSEAFF
.	TRBV6-6	TRBJ1-3	.	TGTGCCAGCAGTCGACCGTCCAGGGGAACTGGAAACACCATATATTTT	CASSRPSRGTGNTIYF